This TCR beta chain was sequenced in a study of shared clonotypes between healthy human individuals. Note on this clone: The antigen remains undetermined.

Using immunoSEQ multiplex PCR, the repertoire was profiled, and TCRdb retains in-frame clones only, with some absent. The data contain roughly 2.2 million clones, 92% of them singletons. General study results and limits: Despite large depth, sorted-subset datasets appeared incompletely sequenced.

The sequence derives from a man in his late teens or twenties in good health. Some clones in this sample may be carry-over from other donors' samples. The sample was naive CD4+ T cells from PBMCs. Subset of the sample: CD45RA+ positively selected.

The CDR3 spells CASTRDRSSNTEAFF. The CDR3 bases are TGTGCCAGCACCCGGGACAGAAGCTCGAACACTGAAGCTTTCTTT. The chain is built from TRBV2 and TRBJ1-1; 7 positions agree with TRBD1. The CDR3 loop spans 15 amino acids. The V gene end was trimmed by 7 bases and the J gene end by 1 base; junction bases not matched to a gene: 9. Germline V lookup: CDR1 SNHLY, CDR2 FYNNEI.